The TCR beta chain described here comes from a study of shared clonotypes between healthy human individuals. Some clones are missing from TCRdb's copy, which holds only in-frame ones; the method was immunoSEQ multiplex PCR. This sample has about 1 million clones, with approximately 72% found just once. The germline V gene encodes CDR1 SGDLS and CDR2 YYNGEE. Trimming removed 3 bases from V and 4 bases from J, with 17 bases in between. This CDR3 comprises 16 residues. This clonotype originated in a man in his late teens or twenties in good health. Sequencing used memory CD4+ T cells sorted from blood. Specified subset: CD45RA-negative fraction. V gene TRBV9 combines with J gene TRBJ1-3, with D possibly TRBD1 on 6 matching bases. CDR3 residues: CASSAPNRVSGNTIYF. The CDR3 DNA sequence: TGTGCCAGCAGCGCACCCAACAGGGTTTCCGGAAACACCATATATTTT.